These 23 T cell receptor beta chains share one sample of origin, sequenced in a study of T-cell reconstitution after alpha-beta-depleted transplantation in children. Researchers prepared the TCRbeta library using unique molecular identifiers, the study reports. TCRdb redid the calling of the PCR reads with MiXCR, one entry per CDR3 protein. This sample yields about 470,000 distinct CDR3 sequences, of which approximately 42% are seen a single time; under 35% belongs to the top ten. Sequenced material: PBMCs, taken before TCRalphabeta/CD19-depleted stem cell transplant. These receptor sequences come from a girl aged 2 to 10 with aplastic anemia, due to receive a stem cell transplant.

In regard to this clonotype: Its ends do not fully match the called genes, so a read error is possible. The rearrangement links TRBV24-1 to TRBJ2-1; D is uncertain. Germline lookup yields CDR1 KGHDR and CDR2 SFDVKD. This CDR3 is 15 amino acids long. CDR3 loop: CATSGAGSGHNEQLF. The CDR3 DNA sequence: TGTGCCACCAGTGGGGCAGGAAGTGGGCACAATGAGCAGCTCTTC.

This chain connects TRBV29-1 to TRBJ2-5, with TRBD2 matching 8 bases. The V gene's germline CDR1 is SQVTM and CDR2 ANQGSEA. This CDR3 has 13 amino acids. The CDR3: CSATGGGQETQYF. The CDR3 DNA reads as TGCAGTGCTACCGGGGGGGGGCAAGAGACCCAGTACTTC.

The table lists this clonotype with many counts. The chain recombines TRBV20-1 with TRBJ2-5, with D maybe TRBD1 (5 bases). CDR3 size: 15 residues. Trimming shortened V by 3 bases and J by 4 bases, and 18 bases separated the two germline ends. Germline CDR1 and CDR2: DFQATT and SNEGSKA (reference sequence). In nucleotides, the CDR3 is TGCAGTGCTAGGGCCCTGAACAGGATGGTAGAGACCCAGTACTTC. It encodes CSARALNRMVETQYF.

V gene TRBV7-8 combines with J gene TRBJ2-7; 7 positions match TRBD2. V dropped 5 bases and J dropped 7; count of bases not matched to a gene: 14. The CDR3 spans 15 residues. CDR1 is SGHVS and CDR2 is FQNEAQ in the germline V gene. CDR3 in DNA: TGTGCCAGCAGCGCCCGGGACTATGGCCGGGAAGAGCAGTACTTC. Amino acids: CASSARDYGREEQYF.

The J gene is TRBJ2-1, the V gene TRBV10-2; D is uncertain. Between the trimmed V and J ends, which lost 0 bases and 6 bases, there was a span of 3 bases. This CDR3 has 12 residues. Germline CDR1 and CDR2: WSHSY and SAAADI. The CDR3 is CASSESSNEQFF. CDR3 DNA: TGCGCCAGCAGTGAGTCTAGCAATGAGCAGTTCTTC.

The table lists this clonotype with a few counts. This chain links TRBV19 with TRBJ1-4; 8 positions match TRBD1. The CDR3 length is 14 residues. With 4 bases clipped from V and 6 bases from J, the junction kept 4 bases outside the gene matches. Germline-derived CDR1 and CDR2 are LNHDA and SQIVND (reference sequence). CDR3 region: CASSTPGGDEKLFF. The DNA for the CDR3 is TGTGCCAGTAGTACCCCAGGGGGCGATGAAAAACTGTTTTTT.

There are many counts of this clonotype. The rearrangement joins TRBV5-5 to TRBJ2-2; 8 bases line up with TRBD1. The length of the CDR3 is 18 residues. Germline V gives CDR1 SGHKS, CDR2 YYEKEE (reference sequence). Unmatched junction bases numbered 14, after V lost 1 base and J lost 6 bases. CDR3 coding DNA: TGTGCCAGCAGCTTGCGATTCCTGGCAGGGGGCGAGGCCGGGGAGCTGTTTTTT. Amino acids: CASSLRFLAGGEAGELFF. Full variable domain (missing parts from reference TRBV5-5 and TRBJ2-2): DAGVTQSPTHLIKTRGQQVTLRCSPISGHKSVSWYQQVLGQGPQFIFQYYEKEERGRGNFPDRFSARQFPNYSSELNVNALLLGDSALYLCASSLRFLAGGEAGELFFGEGSRLTVL.

The rearrangement links TRBV29-1 to TRBJ1-1; D is uncertain. V shed 1 base and J shed 4 bases, with 7 bases lying between them. Germline V lookup: CDR1 SQVTM, CDR2 ANQGSEA. This CDR3 region has 12 residues. The DNA of the CDR3 is TGCAGCGTTGAAGGAGGAGGCACTGAAGCTTTCTTT. Translating gives CSVEGGGTEAFF.

J is TRBJ1-1 and V is TRBV4-3, with 11 bases identical to TRBD1. Trimming removed 1 base from V and 4 bases from J; junction bases left unmatched: 2. Germline-derived CDR1 and CDR2 are LGHNA and YSLEER. The CDR3 covers 15 residues. CDR3 region: CASSQAGQGATEAFF. CDR3 nucleotide sequence: TGCGCCAGCAGCCAAGCAGGACAGGGGGCCACTGAAGCTTTCTTT.

A few counts support this clonotype. The V and J genes are TRBV29-1 and TRBJ2-7; D is unresolved. V was clipped by 2 bases and J by 2 bases, with 10 bases between them. The CDR3 contains 13 residues. Germline assignment: CDR1 SQVTM and CDR2 ANQGSEA. The DNA of the CDR3 is TGCAGCGTTGAAACGCCTACTCCCTACGAGCAGTACTTC. It translates to CSVETPTPYEQYF.

This clonotype was observed at least ten times. The V gene is TRBV12-3 or TRBV12-4, the J gene TRBJ2-3; the D is unclear. The CDR3 length is 12 residues. Trimming left V 3 bases short and J 6 bases short, with 7 bases between. The CDR3: CASSFVPDTQYF. CDR3 bases: TGTGCCAGCAGTTTCGTCCCGGATACGCAGTATTTT.

This clonotype was recorded only once. The chain carries TRBV7-2 and TRBJ2-1; perhaps D is TRBD1 or TRBD2 (5 bases each). V was trimmed by 5 bases and J by 1 base, leaving 15 bases between them. Germline loops: CDR1 SGHTA, CDR2 FQGNSA. The CDR3 length is 16 residues. This CDR3 is CASSTTGTRSYNEQFF. The CDR3 bases are TGTGCCAGCAGCACTACCGGGACGAGATCCTACAATGAGCAGTTCTTC.

V gene TRBV7-6 combines with J gene TRBJ2-5; no clear D gene. In germline, CDR1 is SGHVS, CDR2 FNYEAQ. V lost 2 bases to trimming and J lost 2 bases, with 12 bases between them. This CDR3 is built from 15 residues. The CDR3 DNA reads as TGTGCCAGCAGCTTAACCAGAGACCGACAAGAGACCCAGTACTTC. Amino acids: CASSLTRDRQETQYF.

This clonotype appeared many times. This chain uses TRBV3-1 with TRBJ2-7; weak D call: TRBD2 (6 bases). This CDR3 is built from 14 residues. The germline V gene encodes CDR1 LGHDT and CDR2 YNNKEL (reference sequence). The V end was cut by 0 bases, the J end by 12 bases, with 18 bases between. CDR3 nucleotide sequence: TGTGCCAGCAGCCAAGAGACGGGAGCGGTACGTCTGTACTTC. Its protein product is CASSQETGAVRLYF.

The sample holds many counts of this clonotype. The chain recombines TRBV12-3 or TRBV12-4 with TRBJ1-5; D may be TRBD1 (5 bases). The CDR3 has 16 residues. V shed 3 bases and J shed 2 bases, with 14 bases lying between them. The CDR3 region has the DNA TGTGCCAGCAGTTTCATGGGACGGGGGGGCAATCAGCCCCAGCATTTT. Translating it yields CASSFMGRGGNQPQHF.

This clonotype was counted only a few times. The V and J genes are TRBV7-2 and TRBJ2-2, with D uncertain. The CDR3 loop spans 12 amino acids. The V gene's germline CDR1 is SGHTA and CDR2 FQGNSA. Trimming took off 5 bases at V and 6 bases at J, with 7 bases between the two ends. The CDR3 sequence: CASSPGPGELFF. The CDR3 region has the DNA TGTGCCAGCAGCCCCGGGCCCGGGGAGCTGTTTTTT.

This clonotype was found a few times. The J gene is TRBJ1-3, the V gene TRBV12-3 or TRBV12-4; no clear D gene. The V end was cut by 3 bases, the J end by 2 bases, with 2 bases between. The CDR3 consists of 12 residues. The CDR3 protein is CASSFPGNTIYF. For the CDR3, the DNA is TGTGCCAGCAGTTTCCCTGGAAACACCATATATTTT.

This clonotype was found many times. The rearrangement uses TRBV20-1 and TRBJ2-7; 7 bases agree with TRBD1. This CDR3 is built from 14 residues. V shed 5 bases and J 2 bases; nucleotides not matched to a gene: 9. Germline CDR1 reads DFQATT; CDR2 reads SNEGSKA (reference sequence). The CDR3 loop reads CSAQGEPLPYEQYF. CDR3 in DNA: TGCAGTGCTCAGGGGGAGCCCTTACCCTACGAGCAGTACTTC.

CDR3: CASSPQRGPNTQYF. Written as DNA, the CDR3 is TGTGCCAGCTCACCACAGAGGGGGCCGAATACGCAGTATTTT. The rearrangement joins TRBV18 to TRBJ2-3; 7 nucleotides match TRBD1. The V and J ends lost 1 base and 7 bases, in that order; junction bases with no gene match: 5. Germline V gives CDR1 KGHSH, CDR2 LQKENI. The CDR3 consists of 14 residues.

V is TRBV30 and J is TRBJ1-2; D may be TRBD1 (6 bases). CDR1 and CDR2 (germline): GTSNPN, SVGIG (reference sequence). The CDR3 length is 13 residues. The V end was cut by 0 bases, the J end by 10 bases, with 15 bases between. As DNA, the CDR3 is TGTGCCTGGAGTGTGGTCGTACAGGGAGTCTACACCTTC. This codes for CAWSVVVQGVYTF.

At least ten counts were recorded for this clonotype. The chain uses TRBV7-2 and TRBJ2-7; the D is unclear. The CDR3 spans 13 residues. CDR1 SGHTA and CDR2 FQGNSA come from the germline V gene. The V and J ends lost 1 base and 2 bases respectively, with 6 bases between them. The CDR3 loop is CASSLVTTYEQYF. Here the CDR3 DNA reads TGTGCCAGCAGCTTAGTTACGACCTACGAGCAGTACTTC.

This clonotype was seen a few times. The chain combines TRBV7-9 with TRBJ1-2; TRBD1 matches 10 bases. The CDR3 contains 15 residues. The germline V gene has CDR1 SEHNR and CDR2 FQNEAQ (reference sequence). The V segment lost 1 base and the J segment 6 bases; nucleotides outside the gene matches: 5. The CDR3 coding sequence is TGTGCCAGCAGCTTAGTGGACAGGGGGGGAGATGGCTACACCTTC. This codes for CASSLVDRGGDGYTF.

The V gene is TRBV6-5, the J gene TRBJ2-1; D is tentatively TRBD1 or TRBD2 (5 bases each). This CDR3 comprises 12 residues. The germline V and J ends were trimmed by 0 bases and 9 bases, with 6 bases remaining between them. Germline V lookup: CDR1 MNHEY, CDR2 SVGAGI. The CDR3 spells CASSYSGGEQFF. The DNA for the CDR3 is TGTGCCAGCAGTTACTCTGGGGGTGAGCAGTTCTTC.